A selection of T cell receptor beta chains follows, all from one sample in a study of glioma-infiltrating T cells after dendritic cell vaccination. Repertoires were generated with immunoSEQ multiplex PCR, while TCRdb's copy carries only in-frame clones and drops some. This sample has tens of thousands of clones; approximately 78% occur once, and the top ten carry about 10%. The sample in question was blood, obtained before dendritic cell vaccination. The receptors stem from a human donor with glioblastoma. Each CDR3 is given with its conserved first and last residue. The D gene is left open where the match is weak. Some rows have no size entry. The others give once, few or many, or a class for an expanded clone.

j_call clone_size d_call cdr3_length v_call cdr3_aa cdr3_nt
TRBJ1-2 NA NA 13 TRBV28 CASRFDINYGYTF TGTGCCAGCAGGTTCGACATCAACTATGGCTACACCTTC
TRBJ2-1 NA TRBD2 15 TRBV7-2 CASSGSGGTYNEQFF TGTGCCAGCAGCGGTAGCGGGGGGACCTACAATGAGCAGTTCTTC
TRBJ2-7 NA NA 14 TRBV11-2 CASSLGQNAYEQYF TGTGCCAGCAGCTTAGGACAGAACGCCTACGAGCAGTACTTC
TRBJ1-2 few NA 13 TRBV5-1 CASSLTVFYGYTF TGCGCCAGCAGCTTGACAGTCTTCTATGGCTACACCTTC
TRBJ1-6 NA TRBD1 15 TRBV27 CASSLVGQGRSPLHF TGTGCCAGCAGTTTAGTTGGACAGGGACGGTCACCCCTCCACTTT
TRBJ1-1 NA NA 14 TRBV5-1 CASSYQGGLDGAFF TGCGCCAGCAGCTACCAGGGAGGTCTCGATGGAGCTTTCTTT
TRBJ2-7 NA NA 12 TRBV5-6 CASSLASYEQYF TGTGCCAGCAGCTTGGCCAGCTACGAGCAGTACTTC
TRBJ2-5 NA NA 12 TRBV21-1 CASATGKETQYF TGTGCCAGCGCGACAGGGAAAGAGACCCAGTACTTC
TRBJ1-1 NA TRBD1 15 TRBV10-3 CAISETTGLSTEAFF TGTGCCATCAGTGAGACGACAGGGCTGAGCACTGAAGCTTTCTTT
TRBJ1-4 once NA 14 TRBV6-6 CASRGEGESEKLFF TGTGCCAGCAGGGGAGAGGGCGAGAGTGAAAAACTGTTTTTT
TRBJ2-6 NA TRBD1 21 TRBV5-1 CASSLAGQGSILSSGANVLTF TGCGCCAGCAGCCTAGCTGGACAGGGGTCTATCCTATCCTCTGGGGCCAACGTCCTGACTTTC
TRBJ2-1 NA TRBD2 18 TRBV9 CASSVESGGVAGINEQFF TGTGCCAGCAGCGTAGAGAGCGGGGGAGTAGCGGGGATCAATGAGCAGTTCTTC
TRBJ2-5 NA TRBD1 16 TRBV7-2 CASSLIGGQGGETQYF TGTGCCAGCAGCTTAATTGGCGGACAGGGCGGGGAGACCCAGTACTTC
TRBJ2-2 once NA 15 TRBV10-1 CASSRGLLETGELFF TGCGCCAGCAGCCGCGGCCTCTTAGAGACCGGGGAGCTGTTTTTT
TRBJ1-6 NA NA 14 TRBV9 CASSVQGGDSPLHF TGTGCCAGCAGCGTTCAAGGGGGTGATTCACCCCTCCACTTT
TRBJ1-4 few NA 15 TRBV18 CASSPFVQGKEKLFF TGTGCCAGCTCACCATTTGTTCAGGGAAAAGAAAAACTGTTTTTT
TRBJ1-5 NA TRBD1 16 TRBV5-6 CASSINRGEANQPQHF TGTGCCAGCAGCATCAACAGGGGTGAGGCCAATCAGCCCCAGCATTTT
TRBJ1-1 once TRBD1 15 TRBV28 CASTMRGGFNTEAFF TGTGCCAGCACCATGAGAGGGGGCTTTAACACTGAAGCTTTCTTT
TRBJ1-1 NA NA 12 TRBV6-5 CASSIGSTEAFF TGTGCCAGCAGTATAGGGAGCACTGAAGCTTTCTTT
TRBJ1-1 NA TRBD1 13 TRBV5-4 CASRGQTYTEAFF TGTGCCAGCCGGGGACAGACCTACACTGAAGCTTTCTTT
TRBJ2-5 NA TRBD2 15 TRBV2 CASSESSGAQETQYF TGTGCCAGCAGTGAATCTAGCGGGGCCCAAGAGACCCAGTACTTC
TRBJ2-5 NA NA 14 TRBV2 CASSEARSSQTQYF TGTGCCAGCAGTGAAGCGCGGAGCTCCCAGACCCAGTACTTC
TRBJ1-1 NA NA 14 TRBV6-5 CASRENGGNTEAFF TGTGCCAGCAGAGAAAACGGGGGGAACACTGAAGCTTTCTTT
TRBJ1-4 NA NA 14 TRBV28 CASSPPGPNEKLFF TGTGCCAGCAGCCCCCCTGGCCCTAATGAAAAACTGTTTTTT
TRBJ1-1 NA TRBD1 18 TRBV29-1 CSVEDPGTGGVGDTEAFF TGCAGCGTTGAAGACCCCGGAACAGGGGGCGTGGGGGACACTGAAGCTTTCTTT
TRBJ2-7 NA NA 11 TRBV2 CASSERGEQYF TGTGCCAGCAGTGAAAGGGGCGAGCAGTACTTC
TRBJ1-6 NA NA 15 TRBV30 CAWSGRREVNSPLHF TGTGCCTGGAGTGGTAGAAGGGAGGTCAATTCGCCCCTCCACTTT
TRBJ2-7 NA TRBD1 14 TRBV5-8 CASSRDRGPYEQYF TGTGCCAGCAGCCGCGACAGGGGACCTTACGAGCAGTACTTC
TRBJ1-2 NA TRBD1 15 TRBV2 CASSERDRVSYGYTF TGTGCCAGCAGTGAAAGGGACAGGGTGAGCTATGGCTACACCTTC
TRBJ2-2 NA NA 15 TRBV2 CATQVNSGGGGELFF TGTGCCACCCAGGTTAATTCGGGGGGCGGCGGGGAGCTGTTTTTT
TRBJ1-5 NA NA 15 TRBV11-2 CASSLNRVGNQPQHF TGTGCCAGCAGCTTAAACAGGGTGGGCAATCAGCCCCAGCATTTT
TRBJ2-7 NA TRBD1 14 TRBV6-1 CASSEGQGGYEQYF TGTGCCAGCAGTGAGGGACAGGGGGGCTACGAGCAGTACTTC
TRBJ1-2 NA NA 15 TRBV7-9 CASSLSDRRDYGYTF TGTGCCAGCAGCTTAAGCGACAGGAGAGACTATGGCTACACCTTC
TRBJ2-1 NA TRBD2 13 TRBV6-5 CASRPAGGREQFF TGTGCCAGCAGGCCAGCGGGGGGCCGTGAGCAGTTCTTC
TRBJ1-4 medium-sized NA 10 TRBV19 CATFGEKLFF TGTGCCACCTTCGGTGAAAAACTGTTTTTT
TRBJ2-5 NA TRBD2 16 TRBV5-1 CASSSNVGGNQETQYF TGCGCCAGCAGCTCGAACGTCGGGGGGAACCAAGAGACCCAGTACTTC
TRBJ1-3 NA NA 16 TRBV11-3 CASSLIYTGLGNTIYF TGTGCCAGCAGCTTAATTTACACAGGGCTTGGAAACACCATATATTTT
TRBJ2-4 NA TRBD2 16 TRBV28 CASSPTVAGNLNIQYF TGTGCCAGCAGTCCTACGGTAGCGGGCAATCTAAACATTCAGTACTTC
TRBJ2-5 NA TRBD1 15 TRBV5-1 CASSSIQGAKKTQYF TGCGCCAGCAGCTCAATTCAGGGGGCGAAGAAGACCCAGTACTTC
TRBJ2-1 NA NA 13 TRBV7-8 CASSLPTETRQFF TGTGCCAGCAGCTTACCGACAGAGACCCGTCAGTTCTTC
TRBJ2-2 NA NA 14 TRBV28 CASKPPGSTGELFF TGTGCCAGCAAACCCCCAGGGTCAACCGGGGAGCTGTTTTTT
TRBJ1-5 NA NA 13 TRBV18 CASSQSLEQPQHF TGTGCCAGCTCTCAGTCCCTAGAGCAGCCCCAGCATTTT
TRBJ1-4 NA NA 11 TRBV6-6 CASRTNEKLFF TGTGCCAGCCGTACTAATGAAAAACTGTTTTTT
TRBJ2-3 NA TRBD2 16 TRBV6-6 CASSYVAGFEGDTQYF TGTGCCAGCAGTTACGTAGCGGGGTTTGAGGGAGATACGCAGTATTTT
TRBJ2-1 once TRBD2 18 TRBV5-1 CASSPRVSGASSYNEQFF TGCGCCAGCAGCCCCCGGGTTAGCGGGGCGAGCTCCTACAATGAGCAGTTCTTC
TRBJ1-6 NA NA 13 TRBV25-1 CASSERVPGPLHF TGTGCCAGCAGTGAGCGGGTCCCCGGACCCCTCCACTTT
TRBJ2-3 NA NA 13 TRBV7-9 CASSLATRHTQYF TGTGCCAGCAGCTTAGCGACTAGGCATACGCAGTATTTT
TRBJ1-1 NA TRBD1 16 TRBV7-9 CASRRRRDRGSTEAFF TGTGCCAGCAGACGTAGGAGGGACAGGGGCAGCACTGAAGCTTTCTTT